These 21 T cell receptor beta chains were sequenced from one sample in a study of identical twins. TCRdb redid the calling of the 5' RACE reads with MiXCR, one entry per CDR3 protein. The sample gives about 660,000 distinct CDR3 sequences, over 8.5% of which show up once; approximately 0.96% is in the top ten. This sample also belongs to another study, concerning yellow fever vaccine responses in identical twins.

Sequenced input: PBMCs. These receptors were collected from a woman between 18 and 29 years old in good health.

This clonotype was seen a handful of times. This chain connects TRBV20-1 to TRBJ2-3; 7 positions match TRBD2. V was pared by 4 bases and J by 2 bases, with 6 bases of the junction left unmatched. The CDR3 covers 14 residues. The V gene's germline CDR1 is DFQATT and CDR2 SNEGSKA (reference sequence). CDR3 protein: CSATGTTNTDTQYF. The CDR3, as DNA: TGCAGTGCTACCGGGACTACCAACACAGATACGCAGTATTTT.

This clonotype was detected ten times or more. This chain connects TRBV7-8 to TRBJ2-7; 9 nucleotides agree with TRBD1. J gave up 0 bases and V 2 bases, and 11 bases lay outside the gene matches. The CDR3 has 18 residues. Per germline, CDR1 SGHVS and CDR2 FQNEAQ. CDR3 residues: CASSLIVSGQGISYEQYF. The CDR3 coding sequence is TGTGCCAGCAGCTTAATCGTCTCAGGACAGGGGATCTCCTACGAGCAGTACTTC.

The chain recombines TRBV18 with TRBJ2-7; no clear D. CDR3 length: 14 residues. The germline gives CDR1 KGHSH, CDR2 LQKENI. Between the trimmed V and J ends, which lost 3 bases and 0 bases, there was a span of 9 bases. The CDR3 is CASSPDAVSYEQYF. For the CDR3, the DNA is TGTGCCAGCTCACCGGACGCGGTCTCCTACGAGCAGTACTTC.

The table lists this clonotype with a few counts. The gene calls are TRBV20-1 and TRBJ2-1, with D perhaps matching TRBD1 (6 bases). The CDR3 loop spans 12 amino acids. V lost 5 bases, J lost 9 bases, and 14 bases lay in between. Germline lookup yields CDR1 DFQATT and CDR2 SNEGSKA (reference sequence). CDR3: CSAEDSRGEQFF. The CDR3 coding sequence is TGCAGTGCTGAGGACAGCAGGGGTGAGCAGTTCTTC.

A few counts support this clonotype. This chain uses TRBV3-1 with TRBJ2-7; 10 bases fit TRBD2. This CDR3 spans 16 amino acids. Germline loops: CDR1 LGHDT, CDR2 YNNKEL (reference sequence). After removal of 0 bases from V and 1 base from J, the junction contained 3 bases not matched to a gene. CDR3: CASSQDPLAGSYEQYF. The CDR3 bases are TGTGCCAGCAGCCAAGACCCACTAGCGGGGTCCTACGAGCAGTACTTC.

This chain joins TRBV27 and TRBJ2-1, with 7 bases aligning to TRBD2. This CDR3 contains 16 residues. Germline CDR1 reads MNHEY; CDR2 reads SMNVEV (reference sequence). V lost 0 bases and J lost 5; bases outside the gene matches: 7. The CDR3 region has the DNA TGTGCCAGCAGTTTATCGGGCGGGAGCTGGAACAATGAGCAGTTCTTC. Its translation is CASSLSGGSWNNEQFF.

The gene calls are TRBV4-3 and TRBJ2-2; maybe TRBD2 (5 bases). Trimming shortened V by 6 bases and J by 0 bases, and 11 bases separated the two germline ends. CDR3 length: 15 amino acids. Germline V gene lookup returns CDR1 LGHNA and CDR2 YSLEER. CDR3 region: CASRSGNANTGELFF. The CDR3 DNA is TGCGCCAGCAGGAGCGGTAACGCGAACACCGGGGAGCTGTTTTTT.

This clonotype was seen a few times. The chain couples TRBV9 to TRBJ2-5; perhaps TRBD2 as D (5 bases). This CDR3 spans 14 amino acids. In germline, CDR1 is SGDLS, CDR2 YYNGEE. Between the trimmed V and J ends, which lost 0 bases and 4 bases, there was a span of 10 bases. CDR3 in DNA: TGTGCCAGCAGCGTAGGGGTAGCGCCAGAGACCCAGTACTTC. Residues: CASSVGVAPETQYF.

With respect to this clonotype: The germline gene is not matched at one end of the junction; a read error may be the cause. The V gene is TRBV12-3 or TRBV12-4, the J gene TRBJ2-7; D is unresolved. The CDR3 extends over 14 amino acids. DNA of the CDR3: TGTGCCAGTAGTTTGGCCCCCCAGGCCTACGAGCAGAACTTC. Protein: CASSLAPQAYEQNF.

The chain carries TRBV7-9 and TRBJ1-2; D is possibly TRBD1 (6 bases). Trimming shortened V by 1 base and J by 4 bases, and 13 bases separated the two germline ends. Germline V gene data show CDR1 as SEHNR and CDR2 as FQNEAQ (reference sequence). The CDR3 totals 15 residues. In DNA, the CDR3 is TGTGCCAGCAGCTTAGGGGGGGCGCAGAGCTATGGCTACACCTTC. It specifies CASSLGGAQSYGYTF.

The table lists this clonotype with a few counts. The rearrangement joins TRBV6-2 or TRBV6-3 to TRBJ2-1, with D unclear. Per the germline V gene, CDR1 is MNHEY and CDR2 is SVGEGT. The germline V and J ends were trimmed by 6 bases and 0 bases, with 15 bases remaining between them. This CDR3 comprises 16 residues. CDR3 loop: CASRRGVISSYNEQFF. The CDR3 DNA is TGTGCCAGCAGGAGAGGTGTAATAAGCTCCTACAATGAGCAGTTCTTC.

This rearrangement joins TRBV6-4 to TRBJ2-3; tentative D call: TRBD2 (5 bases). V was clipped by 2 bases and J by 1 base, with 16 bases between them. CDR1 is MRHNA and CDR2 is SNTAGT in the germline V gene. The CDR3 contains 17 residues. CDR3 amino acids: CASSDQSSSSGTDTQYF. The CDR3 DNA sequence: TGTGCCAGCAGTGACCAGTCTAGCAGCTCGGGCACAGATACGCAGTATTTT.

The chain carries TRBV4-1 and TRBJ1-5; D remains ambiguous. The germline V gene has CDR1 MGHRA and CDR2 YSYEKL. Trimming stripped 1 base from V and 2 bases from J, with 12 bases between. The CDR3 covers 16 residues. CDR3 coding DNA: TGCGCCAGCAGCCAAGTGTCTGTCCAGGGCAATCAGCCCCAGCATTTT. The encoded protein is CASSQVSVQGNQPQHF.

CDR3 nucleotide sequence: TGCGCCAGCAGTCTGGCCAGGGAAAAAGGCTCACCCCTCCACTTT. It codes for CASSLAREKGSPLHF. The rearrangement joins TRBV5-1 to TRBJ1-6; D might be TRBD1 (5 bases). V lost 5 bases, J lost 10 bases, and 19 bases lay in between. The CDR3 is made up of 15 amino acids. CDR1 SGHRS and CDR2 YFSETQ come from the germline V gene.

In its sample, this clonotype was seen many times. The V and J genes are TRBV10-3 and TRBJ2-5; weak D call: TRBD2 (6 bases). The CDR3 has 14 amino acids. The V gene's germline CDR1 is ENHRY and CDR2 SYGVKD. V was clipped by 7 bases and J by 3 bases, with 15 bases between them. The CDR3 region has the DNA TGTGCCATCACCGATGGGACTGCTGAAGAGACCCAGTACTTC. It yields the protein CAITDGTAEETQYF.

The gene calls are TRBV12-3 or TRBV12-4 and TRBJ2-7; 13 nucleotides agree with TRBD2. J gave up 7 bases and V 6 bases, and 9 bases lay outside the gene matches. This CDR3 spans 15 amino acids. CDR3 protein: CASSRLLAGGGEQYF. CDR3 coding DNA: TGTGCCAGCAGCCGACTACTAGCGGGAGGGGGTGAGCAGTACTTC.

This clonotype occurred a few times. The V gene is TRBV11-2, the J gene TRBJ1-6, with TRBD1 matching 8 bases. Germline V gene lookup returns CDR1 SGHAT and CDR2 FQNNGV. The CDR3 totals 18 residues. J lost 6 bases, V lost 4 bases, and 14 bases had no gene match. The DNA for the CDR3 is TGTGCCAGCAGCTGGGGGGCCAGGCAGGGGGCCATTAATTCACCCCTCCACTTT. It translates to CASSWGARQGAINSPLHF.

The chain joins TRBV28 to TRBJ1-1; no clear D. CDR3 length: 11 residues. V was pared by 10 bases and J by 1 base, with 7 bases between. Germline V gene data show CDR1 as MDHEN and CDR2 as SYDVKM. CDR3 nucleotide sequence: TGTGCCACCAAGACGAACACTGAAGCTTTCTTT. This translates into CATKTNTEAFF.

This clonotype was picked up a small number of times. This rearrangement joins TRBV27 to TRBJ2-3; 8 bases line up with TRBD2. Unmatched junction bases numbered 7, after V lost 3 bases and J lost 8 bases. The germline V gene has CDR1 MNHEY and CDR2 SMNVEV (reference sequence). The CDR3 is 14 residues long. In DNA form, the CDR3 reads TGTGCCAGCAGTTTGGGCGGGGGGCTTCGTACGCAGTATTTT. Protein: CASSLGGGLRTQYF.

This chain uses TRBV24-1 with TRBJ2-7; D perhaps matches TRBD1 (6 bases). CDR1 is KGHDR, CDR2 SFDVKD, per germline. The CDR3 spans 14 residues. V lost 4 bases to trimming and J lost 7 bases, with 16 bases between them. The CDR3 spells CATSEAGEDLEQYF. For the CDR3, the DNA is TGTGCCACCAGTGAGGCAGGGGAAGATTTGGAGCAGTACTTC.

This clonotype was counted a few times. The genes are TRBV14 and TRBJ2-7; 9 bases line up with TRBD1. Germline V gene data show CDR1 as SGHDN and CDR2 as FVKESK. V trimming: 4 bases; J trimming: 6 bases; junction bases outside the gene matches: 7. The CDR3 is made up of 14 amino acids. The CDR3 sequence: CASSLTGTGIEQYF. CDR3 sequence (DNA): TGTGCCAGCAGCCTTACCGGGACAGGGATCGAGCAGTACTTC.